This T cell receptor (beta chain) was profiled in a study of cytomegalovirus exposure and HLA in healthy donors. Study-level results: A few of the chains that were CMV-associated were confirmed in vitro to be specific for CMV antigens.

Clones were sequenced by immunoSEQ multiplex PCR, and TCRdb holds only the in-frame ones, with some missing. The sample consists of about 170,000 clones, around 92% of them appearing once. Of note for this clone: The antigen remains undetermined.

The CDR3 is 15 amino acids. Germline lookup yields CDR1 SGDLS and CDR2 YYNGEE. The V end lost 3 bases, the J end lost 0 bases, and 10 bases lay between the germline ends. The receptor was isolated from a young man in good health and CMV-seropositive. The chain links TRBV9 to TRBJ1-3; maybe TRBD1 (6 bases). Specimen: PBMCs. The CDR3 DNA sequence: TGTGCCAGCAGCGACAGGGCGCTCTCTGGAAACACCATATATTTT. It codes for CASSDRALSGNTIYF.